This TCR beta chain appears in the sequencing data of a study of cytomegalovirus exposure and HLA in healthy donors. The CDR3 is 15 residues long. Trimming shortened V by 0 bases and J by 7 bases, and 13 bases separated the two germline ends. Germline loops: CDR1 SSHAT, CDR2 FNYEAQ (reference sequence). The PCR ran on 60 Vbeta and 13 Jbeta primers. The data were produced by immunoSEQ multiplex PCR, yet TCRdb's version contains in-frame clones alone and is incomplete. In the table there are 200,000 to 250,000 clones, approximately 79% of which are singletons. Specimen: PBMCs. This TCR was recovered from a girl aged 2 to 10 in good health and CMV-seronegative. The V gene is TRBV7-7, the J gene TRBJ2-1; D possibly corresponds to TRBD2 (6 bases). This chain's CDR3 is CASSLAGTVENEQFF. CDR3 DNA: TGTGCCAGCAGCTTAGCGGGGACTGTGGAGAATGAGCAGTTCTTC. The full variable domain, with the rest looked up from reference TRBV7-7 and TRBJ2-1, is GAGVSQSPRYKVTKRGQDVTLRCDPISSHATLYWYQQALGQGPEFLTYFNYEAQPDKSGLPSDRFSAERPEGSISTLTIQRTEQRDSAMYRCASSLAGTVENEQFFGPGTRLTVL.